This is a list of T cell receptor beta chains from one sample in a study of blood T cell repertoires in COVID-19. The repertoire was sequenced with immunoSEQ multiplex PCR; TCRdb's copy has only in-frame clones and lacks some. The sample contains fewer than 100,000 clones, 85% of which appear only once. The sequenced sample was peripheral blood. The receptors were gathered from a man in his forties or fifties with COVID-19, enrolled during active disease. Both conserved end residues are part of each CDR3. The D gene is left open where the match is weak. Clone size is shown for a subset of rows, as once, few, many or a class of expanded clone.

TRBV7-3	TRBJ2-3	TRBD1	NA	TGTGCCAGCAGCCCACAGGGGGCGCGAACAGATACGCAGTATTTT	CASSPQGARTDTQYF
TRBV6-5	TRBJ1-1	NA	once	TGTGCCAGCGGAGCATTAACACCCACTGAAGCTTTCTTT	CASGALTPTEAFF
TRBV7-9	TRBJ2-3	NA	few	TGTGCCAGCAGCTTAGTAGAGCTGATTAGCACAGATACGCAGTATTTT	CASSLVELISTDTQYF
TRBV5-1	TRBJ2-5	NA	NA	TGCGCCAGCAGCTTTTCATCCGGGATCGAAGAGACCCAGTACTTC	CASSFSSGIEETQYF
TRBV27	TRBJ1-2	NA	once	TGTGCCAGCAGTCCCCCGTCCGGGTATGGCTACACCTTC	CASSPPSGYGYTF
TRBV2	TRBJ1-4	TRBD1	NA	TGTGCCAGCAGACTGACAGGGAATTATGAAAAACTGTTTTTT	CASRLTGNYEKLFF
TRBV4-1	TRBJ1-2	NA	few	TGCGCCAGCAGCCAAGAGGGCCGTGCCACCTTC	CASSQEGRATF
TRBV27	TRBJ2-2	NA	NA	TGTGCCAGCAGTACAGGGATCGGGGAGCTGTTTTTT	CASSTGIGELFF
TRBV10-3	TRBJ2-7	NA	NA	TGTGCCATCAGTGAGTCCCCCTTAGAATCCTACGAGCAGTACTTC	CAISESPLESYEQYF
TRBV9	TRBJ1-3	NA	NA	TGTGCCAGCAGCGCCTCAGGGGGAAACACCATATATTTT	CASSASGGNTIYF
TRBV6-5	TRBJ1-5	NA	once	TGTGCCAGCAGCCGTGACAGGACCAATCAGCCCCAGCATTTT	CASSRDRTNQPQHF
TRBV19	TRBJ1-3	NA	NA	TGTGCCAGTAGTATAGATCAGGGATCGGCTGGAAACACCATATATTTT	CASSIDQGSAGNTIYF
TRBV4-1	TRBJ2-4	NA	NA	TGCGCCAGCAGCCAAGATGACTACACGAGGATCATTCAGTACTTC	CASSQDDYTRIIQYF
TRBV6-5	TRBJ2-5	NA	NA	TGTGCCAGCAGTTACCGGACAGTCGGAGAGACCCAGTACTTC	CASSYRTVGETQYF
TRBV5-4	TRBJ2-2	TRBD2	few	TGTGCCAGCAGCTGGACTAGCGGGATTCCCGGGGAGCTGTTTTTT	CASSWTSGIPGELFF
TRBV9	TRBJ2-3	NA	NA	TGTGCCAGCAGCGTACGGTTCACAGATACGCAGTATTTT	CASSVRFTDTQYF
TRBV4-1	TRBJ1-2	TRBD1	NA	TGCGCCAGCAGCCAAGAAGGCATAGACAGGGACAATGGCTACACCTTC	CASSQEGIDRDNGYTF
TRBV3-1/TRBV3-2	TRBJ2-5	NA	NA	TGTGCCAGCAGCCCTGGTCGGATGGGCCGGGAGACCCAGTACTTC	CASSPGRMGRETQYF
TRBV10-3	TRBJ2-1	NA	NA	TGTGCCATCAGTGGGGCGGGGAGCTCCTACAATGAGCAGTTCTTC	CAISGAGSSYNEQFF
TRBV7-9	TRBJ2-1	NA	NA	TGTGCCAGCAGGAAATTAGTGGATGAGCAGTTCTTC	CASRKLVDEQFF
TRBV19	TRBJ1-1	NA	NA	TGTGCCAGTTCCAGGGTTGCGAACACTGAAGCTTTCTTT	CASSRVANTEAFF
TRBV11-2	TRBJ2-4	NA	NA	TGTGCCAGCAGCTTAGGGTTGGGGGGTCCGGGAAACATTCAGTACTTC	CASSLGLGGPGNIQYF
TRBV11-2	TRBJ2-7	NA	NA	TGTGCCAGCAGCCAACACTACGAGCAGTACTTC	CASSQHYEQYF
TRBV7-2	TRBJ2-5	TRBD2	NA	TGTGCCAGCAGCTTACCGGGACTAGCGGGAGATGAGACCCAGTACTTC	CASSLPGLAGDETQYF
TRBV10-2	TRBJ1-1	TRBD1	NA	TGCGCCAGCTGGGACAGGGTCAAGAACACTGAAGCTTTCTTT	CASWDRVKNTEAFF
TRBV28	TRBJ1-6	TRBD1	NA	TGTGCCAGCAGTTTGGGGGACAGGTTGTCACCCCTCCACTTT	CASSLGDRLSPLHF
TRBV6-5	TRBJ1-1	TRBD1	NA	TGTGCCAGCAGTTCGACAGGGGGGAAGACTGAAGCTTTCTTT	CASSSTGGKTEAFF
TRBV5-6	TRBJ1-2	NA	NA	TGTGCCAGCCTTGCAAGGACACCTAACTATGGCTACACCTTC	CASLARTPNYGYTF
TRBV18	TRBJ2-1	NA	once	TGTGCCAGCTCACCCGAGTCGAACAATGAGCAGTTCTTC	CASSPESNNEQFF
TRBV18	TRBJ2-5	NA	NA	TGTGCCAGCTCACGGGACATACAAGAGACCCAGTACTTC	CASSRDIQETQYF
TRBV28	TRBJ1-6	NA	NA	TGTGCCAGCTACCTGGGACATAGTAATTCACCCCTCCACTTT	CASYLGHSNSPLHF
TRBV5-4	TRBJ2-7	NA	NA	TGTGCCAGCAGCTTCCCAGGGGCGAGCTCCTACGAGCAGTACTTC	CASSFPGASSYEQYF
TRBV9	TRBJ2-6	NA	few	TGTGCCAGCAGCGTGGGACTCAACCCCTCTGGGGCCAACGTCCTGACTTTC	CASSVGLNPSGANVLTF
TRBV9	TRBJ1-1	NA	NA	TGTGCCAGCAGCGTAGGGACAAAGGGGGTGAACACTGAAGCTTTCTTT	CASSVGTKGVNTEAFF
TRBV4-3	TRBJ2-2	TRBD1	NA	TGCGCCAGCAGCCCCCGGGGCCCAGGGGGGAACACCGGGGAGCTGTTTTTT	CASSPRGPGGNTGELFF
TRBV14	TRBJ2-2	TRBD2	NA	TGTGCCAGCAGTCCCGAGTGGGGAGCGGGATACACCGGGGAGCTGTTTTTT	CASSPEWGAGYTGELFF
TRBV4-1	TRBJ2-1	TRBD2	NA	TGCGCCAGCAGCCAACCTCCGGGACTAGCGGGAGACCTCTCCTACAATGAGCAGTTCTTC	CASSQPPGLAGDLSYNEQFF
TRBV28	TRBJ2-3	TRBD1	NA	TGTGCCAGCAGTTCCGACAGGGGCACGGCAGATACGCAGTATTTT	CASSSDRGTADTQYF
TRBV10-3	TRBJ2-5	NA	NA	TGTGCCATCAGTGCGGGGGAAGAGACCCAGTACTTC	CAISAGEETQYF
TRBV5-8	TRBJ2-7	NA	NA	TGTGCCAGCAGCTTGGGAGGGCCCAACTCCTACGAGCAGTACTTC	CASSLGGPNSYEQYF
TRBV7-3	TRBJ2-7	TRBD1	few	TGTGCCAGCAGTCGGGACAGCACCTACGAGCAGTACTTC	CASSRDSTYEQYF
TRBV18	TRBJ1-1	TRBD1	NA	TGTGCCAGCTCGCCCCGACAGGGCATGAACACTGAAGCTTTCTTT	CASSPRQGMNTEAFF
TRBV5-1	TRBJ2-3	TRBD1	once	TGCGCCAGCAGCCCCGGGACAGTAGGAAGCACAGATACGCAGTATTTT	CASSPGTVGSTDTQYF
TRBV27	TRBJ1-3	TRBD1	once	TGTGCCAGCAGTCAAACGACAGGGTACAAAAACACCATATATTTT	CASSQTTGYKNTIYF